The entry below gives a single T cell receptor beta chain sequence along with its context. Its antigen remains unidentified. CDR3 length equals 11 residues. Trimming cost V 5 bases and J 9 bases; bases outside gene matches: 6. Germline V lookup: CDR1 DFQATT, CDR2 SNEGSKA (reference sequence). Template switching added a universal primer site, and cDNA bore unique molecular identifiers. MiXCR, run by TCRdb on the 5' RACE reads, gives a single entry per CDR3 protein. The table lists 700,000 or so distinct CDR3 sequences, 8% to 9% of them singletons, with around 0.95% in the top ten. This entry is derived from a study of identical twins. Study-level results: Clonotypes of the beta chain that were abundant in cord blood carried fewer insertions (memory repertoires showed none). Weaker excess sharing between twins was seen in beta out-of-frame sequences.

The data were also submitted as part of a second study, on yellow fever vaccine responses in identical twins.

This TCR derives from a woman aged 18 to 35 in good health. The genes are TRBV20-1 and TRBJ2-7; 8 bases are a match to TRBD1. The sequencing sample was made of PBMCs. CDR3 protein: CSAPTGTGQYF. The CDR3 DNA is TGCAGTGCTCCAACCGGGACAGGGCAGTACTTC.